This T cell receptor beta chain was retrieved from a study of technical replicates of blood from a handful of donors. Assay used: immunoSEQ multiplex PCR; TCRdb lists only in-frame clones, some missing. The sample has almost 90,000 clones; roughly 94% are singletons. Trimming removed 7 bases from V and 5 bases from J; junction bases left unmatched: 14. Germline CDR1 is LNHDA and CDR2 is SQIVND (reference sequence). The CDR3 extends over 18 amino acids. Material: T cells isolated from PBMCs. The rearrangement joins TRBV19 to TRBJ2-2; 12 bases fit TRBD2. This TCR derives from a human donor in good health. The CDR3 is CASKTSGSRYFKTGELFF. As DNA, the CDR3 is TGTGCCAGTAAGACTAGCGGGAGTCGGTATTTTAAGACCGGGGAGCTGTTTTTT.